This T cell receptor (beta chain) was captured by sequencing in a study of neurological immune-mediated disorders. This clonotype was detected ten times or more. This CDR3 comprises 14 residues. V lost 6 bases and J lost 4, with 19 bases in between. In germline, CDR1 is DFQATT, CDR2 SNEGSKA (reference sequence). In TCRdb, the 5' RACE reads were re-called with MiXCR into one record per CDR3 protein. Of 57,000 or so distinct CDR3 sequences listed, more than 9.5% are singletons. Sequenced material: PBMCs. The receptor was derived from a man between 60 and 75 years old in good health. The chain is built from TRBV20-1 and TRBJ2-7; possibly TRBD2 for D (6 bases). The CDR3 bases are TGCAGTGCCCCGGGCCATGCGGGGACTTACGAGCAGTACTTC. Its translation: CSAPGHAGTYEQYF.